Listed here are 27 T cell receptor beta chains from one sample, sequenced in a study of identical twins (dated by TCRdb to 2016 to 2018). The method behind the library was 5' RACE. The sequencer listed for this sample is Illumina HiSeq 2000. TCRdb handled the public reads itself, with Q25 trimming in fastp and clone calling in MiXCR, and kept productive beta chains. Each CDR3 protein appears once, grouped with its most common genes and DNA. Within this sample are some 500,000 distinct CDR3 sequences, with around an eighth of them counted one time only. The ten largest account for approximately 0.98% of the sample. These data were likewise used in another study, on yellow fever vaccine responses in identical twins.

The sequencing input was CD4+ T cells sorted from blood. The receptors here all came from a young woman in good health.

This clonotype was detected only a few times. The J gene is TRBJ2-4, the V gene TRBV5-5; D possibly corresponds to TRBD2 (6 bases). The CDR3 is 18 amino acids. V shed 3 bases and J shed 1 base, with 20 bases lying between them. Germline V gene data show CDR1 as SGHKS and CDR2 as YYEKEE (reference sequence). The CDR3: CASSYWGSTGAAKNIQYF. In nucleotides, the CDR3 is TGTGCCAGCAGCTACTGGGGGAGTACGGGAGCGGCCAAAAACATTCAGTACTTC.

This clonotype occurred a few times. The V call is TRBV3-1, the J call TRBJ2-7, with 7 positions matching TRBD2. Germline-derived CDR1 and CDR2 are LGHDT and YNNKEL (reference sequence). The V gene end was trimmed by 4 bases and the J gene end by 3 bases; junction bases not matched to a gene: 15. This CDR3 spans 17 amino acids. The CDR3 sequence is CASSPRLGREAYYEQYF. For the CDR3, the DNA is TGTGCCAGCAGCCCCCGATTGGGCCGGGAGGCCTACTACGAGCAGTACTTC.

The chain recombines TRBV29-1 with TRBJ2-3; D is possibly TRBD2 (5 bases). The CDR3 is 14 residues long. V was trimmed by 5 bases and J by 0 bases, leaving 12 bases between them. Germline V lookup: CDR1 SQVTM, CDR2 ANQGSEA. As DNA, the CDR3 is TGCAGCGTTCCATGGACTGCTAGCACAGATACGCAGTATTTT. It encodes CSVPWTASTDTQYF.

This clonotype has a handful of counts. Written as DNA, the CDR3 is TGCGCCAGCAGCTTCCTCGTAGGAACAGGGGCCGGGGAGCTGTTTTTT. It specifies CASSFLVGTGAGELFF. The chain employs TRBV5-1 and TRBJ2-2, with 7 nucleotides matching TRBD1. CDR3 length: 16 residues. J was trimmed by 6 bases and V by 2 bases; bases with no gene match: 10. Germline V CDR1 and CDR2: SGHRS, YFSETQ.

This clonotype showed up just a few times. The chain joins TRBV5-1 to TRBJ2-3, with TRBD2 identical over 13 bases. The CDR3 runs 18 residues. Trimming took 3 bases from V and 5 from J; bases not matched to a gene: 12. Germline-derived CDR1 and CDR2 are SGHRS and YFSETQ. The CDR3 sequence: CASSSHEVGLAGVDTQYF. CDR3 coding DNA: TGCGCCAGCAGCTCACACGAAGTCGGACTAGCGGGGGTAGATACGCAGTATTTT.

In this sample, this clonotype turned up a few times. V and J are TRBV3-1 and TRBJ2-7; D is possibly TRBD1 or TRBD2 (5 bases each). CDR1 and CDR2 from the germline V gene are LGHDT and YNNKEL (reference sequence). There are 14 residues in the CDR3. V was trimmed by 6 bases and J by 2 bases, leaving 14 bases between them. CDR3 loop: CASSRPGSPYEQYF. CDR3 nucleotides: TGTGCCAGCAGTCGTCCAGGGAGTCCCTACGAGCAGTACTTC.

A few counts support this clonotype. The chain uses TRBV20-1 and TRBJ2-7; perhaps TRBD2 as D (7 bases). Between the trimmed V and J ends, which lost 6 bases and 3 bases, there was a span of 21 bases. This CDR3 has 15 amino acids. Germline V gene sequence: CDR1 DFQATT, CDR2 SNEGSKA (reference sequence). CDR3 coding DNA: TGCAGTGCACCCCTTCCGGGGGGCGCGATCTACGAGCAGTACTTC. Translated: CSAPLPGGAIYEQYF.

This clonotype was seen a handful of times. The rearrangement uses TRBV3-1 and TRBJ1-2; weak D call: TRBD1 (5 bases). The ends were cut back, 0 bases at V and 4 bases at J, with 12 bases in the middle. The germline V gene encodes CDR1 LGHDT and CDR2 YNNKEL (reference sequence). The CDR3 consists of 15 residues. CDR3 protein: CASSQDTTAFYGYTF. DNA for the CDR3: TGTGCCAGCAGCCAAGATACGACAGCTTTCTATGGCTACACCTTC.

This chain joins TRBV15 and TRBJ2-3, with D uncertain. Germline V lookup: CDR1 LNHNV, CDR2 YYDKDF (reference sequence). The length of the CDR3 is 16 residues. V was clipped by 0 bases and J by 1 base, with 11 bases between them. The CDR3 here is CATSRDRISRTDTQYF. CDR3 bases: TGTGCCACCAGCAGAGATCGGATTTCCCGCACAGATACGCAGTATTTT.

V usage is TRBV20-1 and J usage is TRBJ2-1, with 9 bases that match TRBD1. Germline V gene data show CDR1 as DFQATT and CDR2 as SNEGSKA (reference sequence). The CDR3 consists of 16 residues. With 4 bases clipped from V and 6 bases from J, the junction kept 13 bases outside the gene matches. In nucleotides, the CDR3 is TGCAGTGCTATAAAACCGGGGACAGGGCTGCTCAATGAGCAGTTCTTC. It specifies CSAIKPGTGLLNEQFF.

This clonotype appeared many times. The chain carries TRBV5-8 and TRBJ2-3, with D possibly matching TRBD1 (5 bases). The CDR3 spans 15 residues. With 2 bases removed from V and 2 bases from J, the gap between germline ends came to 12 bases. The germline V gene encodes CDR1 SGHTS and CDR2 YDEGEE. As DNA, the CDR3 is TGTGCCAGCAGCTTAGGCCAGGGTTTCACAGATACGCAGTATTTT. Its protein is CASSLGQGFTDTQYF.

The J gene is TRBJ2-3, the V gene TRBV24-1; unclear D gene. Trimming took 2 bases from V and 2 from J, leaving 10 bases between them. The CDR3 consists of 15 residues. Looked up from germline, CDR1 is KGHDR and CDR2 is SFDVKD. The CDR3 nucleotides read TGTGCCACCAGTGATTACGTACAGAACACAGATACGCAGTATTTT. Amino acid sequence: CATSDYVQNTDTQYF.

The CDR3 nucleotides read TGTGCCACCAGCAGAGATTCCCAGTCCTACGAGCAGTACTTC. The encoded protein is CATSRDSQSYEQYF. The chain has TRBV15 and TRBJ2-7; D is unresolved. Germline loops: CDR1 LNHNV, CDR2 YYDKDF (reference sequence). V dropped 0 bases and J dropped 1 base, with 7 bases sitting between them. The CDR3 extends over 14 amino acids. Based on the CDR3 plus reference TRBV15 and TRBJ2-7, the full variable domain is DAMVIQNPRYQVTQFGKPVTLSCSQTLNHNVMYWYQQKSSQAPKLLFHYYDKDFNNEADTPDNFQSRRPNTSFCFLDIRSPGLGDTAMYLCATSRDSQSYEQYFGPGTRLTVT.

As regards this clonotype: A far larger clone lies a single base away; this is likely a read error. This is likely a read error, given that the CDR3 carries no conserved phenylalanine or tryptophan at its end. The gene calls are TRBV5-1 and TRBJ2-1; no clear D. CDR3 length: 14 amino acids. The germline V and J ends were trimmed by 1 base and 0 bases, with 5 bases remaining between them. Germline assignment: CDR1 SGHRS and CDR2 YFSETQ. DNA for the CDR3: TGCGCCAGCAGCTTGACGGGCTCCTACAATGAGCAGTTCATC. The encoded protein is CASSLTGSYNEQFI.

In the case of this clonotype: The DNA is left out, because the CDR3 cannot be placed on it with certainty; the CDR3 is given as TCRdb lists it. V is TRBV11-1 and J is TRBJ2-5; TRBD2, the table's D call, was not compared with the DNA. Germline V gene data show CDR1 as SGHAT and CDR2 as FQDESV (reference sequence). The CDR3 is 19 amino acids in total, end residues counted. The CDR3: CASSLGVTSGVFGEETQYF.

The J gene is TRBJ2-5, the V gene TRBV5-1; D not certain. CDR3 length: 15 residues. CDR1 and CDR2 from the germline V gene are SGHRS and YFSETQ. With 0 bases removed from V and 3 bases from J, the gap between germline ends came to 12 bases. This CDR3 reads CASSLVQGPKETQYF. The CDR3 coding sequence is TGCGCCAGCAGCTTGGTACAAGGACCCAAAGAGACCCAGTACTTC.

The chain links TRBV6-1 to TRBJ1-1; D not certain. Trimming shortened V by 7 bases and J by 1 base, and 10 bases separated the two germline ends. CDR1 MNHNS and CDR2 SASEGT come from the germline V gene. The CDR3 totals 13 residues. In DNA, the CDR3 is TGTGCCAGCAAGAGGAAGACGAACACTGAAGCTTTCTTT. Translation: CASKRKTNTEAFF.

The V and J genes are TRBV29-1 and TRBJ2-4; D possibly matches TRBD1 or TRBD2 (7 bases each). There are 16 residues in the CDR3. The V and J ends lost 4 bases and 0 bases respectively, with 16 bases between them. Germline CDR1 and CDR2: SQVTM and ANQGSEA. Here the CDR3 reads CSVAEQGTIAKNIQYF. The CDR3 DNA follows: TGCAGCGTTGCCGAACAGGGGACTATAGCCAAAAACATTCAGTACTTC.

Many counts were recorded for this clonotype. The V and J genes are TRBV6-2 or TRBV6-3 and TRBJ2-7; D uncertain. Germline V gives CDR1 MNHEY, CDR2 SVGEGT. The ends were cut back, 10 bases at V and 0 bases at J, with 4 bases in the middle. This CDR3 has 10 amino acids. The CDR3 spells CATSSYEQYF. CDR3 coding DNA: TGTGCCACCAGCTCCTACGAGCAGTACTTC.

V and J are TRBV6-1 and TRBJ1-4; no definite D call. Germline CDR1 and CDR2: MNHNS and SASEGT. This CDR3 contains 16 residues. Trimming pared 0 bases from V and 14 bases from J, leaving 22 bases between. For the CDR3, the DNA is TGTGCCAGCAGTGAAGCGTCGGCCAGATACCCATTCTTGCTGTTTTTT. Its protein product is CASSEASARYPFLLFF.

This rearrangement joins TRBV29-1 to TRBJ2-7; TRBD2 agrees at 7 bases. The CDR3 spans 15 residues. With 5 bases clipped from V and 6 bases from J, the junction kept 16 bases outside the gene matches. The germline V gene encodes CDR1 SQVTM and CDR2 ANQGSEA. The CDR3 region has the DNA TGCAGCGTTAACGGCGGGAGAGGAACCTACGTCGAGCAGTACTTC. Residues: CSVNGGRGTYVEQYF.

This chain links TRBV7-6 with TRBJ2-3, with 12 bases matching TRBD1. Trimming removed 4 bases from V and 1 base from J; junction bases left unmatched: 12. The CDR3 totals 19 residues. Per germline, CDR1 SGHVS and CDR2 FNYEAQ. CDR3 nucleotide sequence: TGTGCCAGCAGCTATTCCGGGACAGGGGGCTCCCTACGCACAGATACGCAGTATTTT. Residues: CASSYSGTGGSLRTDTQYF.

The rearrangement uses TRBV21-1 and TRBJ2-1; the table's D call TRBD2 went unverified against the DNA. TRBV21-1 is described as a pseudogene. CDR3 length equals 17 residues. CDR3 coding DNA: TGTGCCAGCATCAAGAGGTCTAGCGGGAGGGCCGAGGGTGAGCAGTTCTTC. It is translated as CASIKRSSGRAEGEQFF.

The table lists this clonotype with a few counts. The V call is TRBV20-1, the J call TRBJ2-4; D gene uncertain. Germline lookup yields CDR1 DFQATT and CDR2 SNEGSKA (reference sequence). This CDR3 contains 17 residues. Trimming shortened V by 0 bases and J by 0 bases, and 15 bases separated the two germline ends. CDR3 sequence (DNA): TGCAGTGCTAGAGATCAGTTACTCGGGCTAGCCAAAAACATTCAGTACTTC. It yields the protein CSARDQLLGLAKNIQYF.

This clonotype was observed at least ten times. This rearrangement joins TRBV5-1 to TRBJ2-7, with unresolved D. V was clipped by 0 bases and J by 3 bases, with 7 bases between them. The length of the CDR3 is 13 residues. The V gene's germline CDR1 is SGHRS and CDR2 YFSETQ. The CDR3 DNA sequence: TGCGCCAGCAGCTTGGCCAAGGACTACGAGCAGTACTTC. It is translated as CASSLAKDYEQYF.

The table lists this clonotype with many counts. V usage is TRBV29-1 and J usage is TRBJ2-3; 7 nucleotides match TRBD1. Trimming cost V 6 bases and J 4 bases; bases outside gene matches: 7. Per germline, CDR1 SQVTM and CDR2 ANQGSEA. This CDR3 region has 13 residues. In nucleotides, the CDR3 is TGCAGCGTGGAAAGGGGGCGCGCAGATACGCAGTATTTT. Translated, it gives CSVERGRADTQYF.

This clonotype has a handful of counts. This sequence joins TRBV6-1 and TRBJ2-1, with 9 bases that match TRBD2. V lost 0 bases, J lost 8 bases, and 5 bases stayed unmatched. The CDR3 sequence is 15 residues long. Germline lookup yields CDR1 MNHNS and CDR2 SASEGT. The CDR3 DNA reads TGTGCCAGCAGTGAAGCCAGTGGACTAGCGCATGAGCAGTTCTTC. This codes for CASSEASGLAHEQFF.